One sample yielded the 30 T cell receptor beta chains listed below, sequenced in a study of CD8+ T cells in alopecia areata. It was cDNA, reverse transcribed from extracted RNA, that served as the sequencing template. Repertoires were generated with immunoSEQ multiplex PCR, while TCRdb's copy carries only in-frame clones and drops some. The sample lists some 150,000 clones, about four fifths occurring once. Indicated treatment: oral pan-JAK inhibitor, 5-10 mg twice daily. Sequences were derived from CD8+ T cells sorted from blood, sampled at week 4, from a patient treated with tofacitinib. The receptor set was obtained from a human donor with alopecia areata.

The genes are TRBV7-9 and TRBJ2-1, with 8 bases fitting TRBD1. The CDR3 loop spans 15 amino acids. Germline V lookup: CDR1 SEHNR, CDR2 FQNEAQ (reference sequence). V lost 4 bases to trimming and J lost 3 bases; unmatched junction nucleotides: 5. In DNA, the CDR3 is TGTGCCAGCAGCTCAGGGGGCGTAGTCTACAATGAGCAGTTCTTC. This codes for CASSSGGVVYNEQFF.

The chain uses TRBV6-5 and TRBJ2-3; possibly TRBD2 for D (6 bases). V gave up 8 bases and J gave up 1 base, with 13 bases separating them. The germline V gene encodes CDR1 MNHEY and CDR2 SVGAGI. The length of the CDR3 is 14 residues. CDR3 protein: CASQLAGRTDTQYF. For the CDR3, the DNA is TGTGCCAGCCAACTAGCAGGCCGCACAGATACGCAGTATTTT.

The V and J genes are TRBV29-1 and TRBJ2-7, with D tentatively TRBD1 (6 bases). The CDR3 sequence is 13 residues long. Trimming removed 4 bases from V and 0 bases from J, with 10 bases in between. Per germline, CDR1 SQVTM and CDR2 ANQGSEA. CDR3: CSVARTDSYEQYF. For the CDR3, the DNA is TGCAGCGTTGCAAGGACAGACTCCTACGAGCAGTACTTC.

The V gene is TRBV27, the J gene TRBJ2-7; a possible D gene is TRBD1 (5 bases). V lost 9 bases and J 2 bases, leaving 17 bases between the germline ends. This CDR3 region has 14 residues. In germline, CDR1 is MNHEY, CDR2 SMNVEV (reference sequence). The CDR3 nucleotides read TGTGCCAGTTGCGTAGGACACCCTACCTACGAGCAGTACTTC. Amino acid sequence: CASCVGHPTYEQYF.

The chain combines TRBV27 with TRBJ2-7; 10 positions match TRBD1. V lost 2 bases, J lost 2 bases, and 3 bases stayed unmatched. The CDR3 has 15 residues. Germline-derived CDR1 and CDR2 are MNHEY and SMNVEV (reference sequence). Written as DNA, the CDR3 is TGTGCCAGCAGTTTAAACGGACAGGGGGCCTACGAGCAGTACTTC. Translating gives CASSLNGQGAYEQYF.

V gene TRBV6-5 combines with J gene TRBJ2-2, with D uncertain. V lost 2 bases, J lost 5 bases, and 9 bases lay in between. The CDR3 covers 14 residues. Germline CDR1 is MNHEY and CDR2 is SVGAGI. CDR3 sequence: CASSYALSTGELFF. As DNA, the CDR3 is TGTGCCAGCAGTTACGCGTTGAGTACCGGGGAGCTGTTTTTT.

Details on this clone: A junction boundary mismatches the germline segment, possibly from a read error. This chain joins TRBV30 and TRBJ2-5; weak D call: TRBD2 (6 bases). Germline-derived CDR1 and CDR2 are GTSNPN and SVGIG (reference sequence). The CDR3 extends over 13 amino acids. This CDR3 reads CARSDWGEETQYF. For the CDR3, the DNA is TGTGCCCGGAGTGATTGGGGGGAGGAGACCCAGTACTTC.

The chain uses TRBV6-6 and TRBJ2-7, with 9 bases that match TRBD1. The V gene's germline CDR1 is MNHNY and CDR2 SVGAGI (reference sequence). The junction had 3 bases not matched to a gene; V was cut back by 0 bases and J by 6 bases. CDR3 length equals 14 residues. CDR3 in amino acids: CASSYSTGGSEQYF. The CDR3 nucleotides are TGTGCCAGCAGTTACTCGACAGGGGGAAGCGAGCAGTACTTC.

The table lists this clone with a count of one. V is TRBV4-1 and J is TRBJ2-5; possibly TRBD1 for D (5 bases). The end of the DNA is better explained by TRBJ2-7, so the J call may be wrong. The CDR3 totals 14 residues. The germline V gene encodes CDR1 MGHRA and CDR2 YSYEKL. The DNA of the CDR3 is TGCGCCAGCAGCCAAGGACAGCTCTCCTACGAGCAGTACTTC. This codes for CASSQGQLSYEQYF.

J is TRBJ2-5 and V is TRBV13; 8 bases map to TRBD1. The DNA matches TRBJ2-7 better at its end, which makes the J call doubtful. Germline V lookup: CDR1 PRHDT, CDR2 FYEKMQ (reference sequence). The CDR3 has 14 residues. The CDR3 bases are TGTGCCAGCAGCCTCGCCGGGACAGGTTACGAGCAGTACTTC. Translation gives CASSLAGTGYEQYF.

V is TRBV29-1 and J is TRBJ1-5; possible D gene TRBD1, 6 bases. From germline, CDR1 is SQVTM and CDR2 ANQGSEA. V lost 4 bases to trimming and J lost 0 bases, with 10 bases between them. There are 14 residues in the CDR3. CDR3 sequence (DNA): TGCAGCGTTGTGACAGGTTTTAGCAATCAGCCCCAGCATTTT. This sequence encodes CSVVTGFSNQPQHF.

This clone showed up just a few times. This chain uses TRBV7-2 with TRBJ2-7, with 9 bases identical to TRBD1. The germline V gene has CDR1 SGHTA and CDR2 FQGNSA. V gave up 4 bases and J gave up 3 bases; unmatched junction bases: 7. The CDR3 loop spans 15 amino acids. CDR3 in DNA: TGTGCCAGCAGCTCCGACGGGACAGGGATCTACGAGCAGTACTTC. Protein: CASSSDGTGIYEQYF.

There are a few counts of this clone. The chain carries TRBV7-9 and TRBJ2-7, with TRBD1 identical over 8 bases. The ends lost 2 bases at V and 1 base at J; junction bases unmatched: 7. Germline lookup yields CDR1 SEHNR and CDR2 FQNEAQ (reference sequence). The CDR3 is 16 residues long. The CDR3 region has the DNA TGTGCCAGCAGCTTACTTTCAGGGGGCCTTTCCTACGAGCAGTACTTC. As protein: CASSLLSGGLSYEQYF. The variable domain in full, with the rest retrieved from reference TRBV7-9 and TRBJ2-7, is DTGVSQNPRHKITKRGQNVTFRCDPISEHNRLYWYRQTLGQGPEFLTYFQNEAQLEKSRLLSDRFSAERPKGSFSTLEIQRTEQGDSAMYLCASSLLSGGLSYEQYFGPGTRLTVT.

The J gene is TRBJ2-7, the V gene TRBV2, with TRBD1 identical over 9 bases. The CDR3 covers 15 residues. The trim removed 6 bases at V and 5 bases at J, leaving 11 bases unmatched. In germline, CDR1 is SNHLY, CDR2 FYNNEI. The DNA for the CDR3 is TGTGCCAGCAGGGTCGGACAGGGGAGCACCCACGAGCAGTACTTC. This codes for CASRVGQGSTHEQYF.

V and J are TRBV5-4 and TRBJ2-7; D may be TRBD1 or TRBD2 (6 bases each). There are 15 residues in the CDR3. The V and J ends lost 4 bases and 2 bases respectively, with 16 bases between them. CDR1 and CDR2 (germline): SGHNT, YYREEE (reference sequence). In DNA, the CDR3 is TGTGCCAGCAGCGCGAGGGGGGCCCCCGCCTACGAGCAGTACTTC. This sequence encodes CASSARGAPAYEQYF.

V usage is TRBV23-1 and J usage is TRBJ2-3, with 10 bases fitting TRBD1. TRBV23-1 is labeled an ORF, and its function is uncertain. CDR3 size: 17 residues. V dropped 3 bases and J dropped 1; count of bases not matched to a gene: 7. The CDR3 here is CASSHPAGTGGTDTQYF. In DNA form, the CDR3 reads TGCGCCAGCAGTCATCCGGCCGGGACAGGGGGCACAGATACGCAGTATTTT.

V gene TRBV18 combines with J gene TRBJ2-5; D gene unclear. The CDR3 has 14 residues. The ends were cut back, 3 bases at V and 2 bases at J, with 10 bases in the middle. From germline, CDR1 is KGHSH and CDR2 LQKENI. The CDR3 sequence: CASSPFPRQETQYF. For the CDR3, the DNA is TGTGCCAGCTCACCGTTTCCCAGACAAGAGACCCAGTACTTC.

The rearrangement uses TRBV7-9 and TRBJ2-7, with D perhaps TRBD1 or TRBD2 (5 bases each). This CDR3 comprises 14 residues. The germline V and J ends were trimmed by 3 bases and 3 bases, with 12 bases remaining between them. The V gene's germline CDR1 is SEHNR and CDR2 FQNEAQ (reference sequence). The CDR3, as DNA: TGTGCCAGCAGCTTCACTAGTCAGGGCTACGAGCAGTACTTC. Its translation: CASSFTSQGYEQYF.

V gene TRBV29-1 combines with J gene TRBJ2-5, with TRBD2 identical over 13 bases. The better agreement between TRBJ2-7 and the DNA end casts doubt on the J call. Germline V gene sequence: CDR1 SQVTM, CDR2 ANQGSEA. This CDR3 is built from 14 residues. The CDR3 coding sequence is TGCAGCGTTCAAGGACTAGCGGGGGAATACGAGCAGTACTTC. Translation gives CSVQGLAGEYEQYF.

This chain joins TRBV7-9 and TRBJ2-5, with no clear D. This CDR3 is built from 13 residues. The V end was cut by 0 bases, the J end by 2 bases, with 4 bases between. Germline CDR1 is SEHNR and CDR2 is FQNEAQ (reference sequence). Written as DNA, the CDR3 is TGTGCCAGCAGCTTAGCACAGCAAGAGACCCAGTACTTC. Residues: CASSLAQQETQYF.

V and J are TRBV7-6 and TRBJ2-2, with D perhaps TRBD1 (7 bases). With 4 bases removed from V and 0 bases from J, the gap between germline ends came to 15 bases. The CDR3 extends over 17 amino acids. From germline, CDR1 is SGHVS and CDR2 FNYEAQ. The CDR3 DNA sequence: TGTGCCAGCAGCTCACCGCGCGGGACAGCGAACACCGGGGAGCTGTTTTTT. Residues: CASSSPRGTANTGELFF. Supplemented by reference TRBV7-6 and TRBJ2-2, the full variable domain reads GAGVSQSPRYKVTKRGQDVALRCDPISGHVSLYWYRQALGQGPEFLTYFNYEAQQDKSGLPNDRFSAERPEGSISTLTIQRTEQRDSAMYRCASSSPRGTANTGELFFGEGSRLTVL.

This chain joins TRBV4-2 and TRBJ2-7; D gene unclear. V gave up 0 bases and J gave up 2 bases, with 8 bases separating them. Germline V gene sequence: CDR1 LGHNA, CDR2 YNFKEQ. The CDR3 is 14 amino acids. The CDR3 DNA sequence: TGTGCCAGCAGCCAAGAGACATATACCTACGAGCAGTACTTC. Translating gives CASSQETYTYEQYF.

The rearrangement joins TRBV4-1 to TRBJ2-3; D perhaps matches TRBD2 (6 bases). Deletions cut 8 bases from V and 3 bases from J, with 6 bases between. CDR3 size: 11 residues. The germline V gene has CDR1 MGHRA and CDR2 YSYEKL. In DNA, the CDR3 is TGCGCCAGCCGGGAGACAGATACGCAGTATTTT. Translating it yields CASRETDTQYF.

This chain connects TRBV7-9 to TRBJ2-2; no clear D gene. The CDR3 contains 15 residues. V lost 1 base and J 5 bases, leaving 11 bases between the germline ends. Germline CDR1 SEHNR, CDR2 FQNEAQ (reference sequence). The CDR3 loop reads CASSLVASTTGELFF. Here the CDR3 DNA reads TGTGCCAGCAGCTTAGTGGCCTCCACAACCGGGGAGCTGTTTTTT.

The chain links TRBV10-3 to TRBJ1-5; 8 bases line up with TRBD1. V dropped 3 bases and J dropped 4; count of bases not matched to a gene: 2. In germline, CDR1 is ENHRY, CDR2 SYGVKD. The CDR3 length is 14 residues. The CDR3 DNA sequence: TGTGCCATCAGTGAAACAGGGGGGAATCAGCCCCAGCATTTT. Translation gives CAISETGGNQPQHF.

The DNA of the CDR3 is TGTGCCATCAGTGAGTCGGGTGTAGGTGACATTCAGTACTTC. It encodes CAISESGVGDIQYF. The V and J genes are TRBV10-3 and TRBJ2-4; no clear D. V was trimmed by 0 bases and J by 8 bases, leaving 11 bases between them. From germline, CDR1 is ENHRY and CDR2 SYGVKD. This CDR3 has 14 amino acids.

The CDR3: CASSATGGYTDTQYF. Here the CDR3 DNA reads TGTGCCAGCAGCGCGACAGGGGGCTACACAGATACGCAGTATTTT. The chain joins TRBV9 to TRBJ2-3, with 10 bases lining up with TRBD1. V shed 3 bases and J 2 bases; nucleotides not matched to a gene: 3. Germline CDR1 is SGDLS and CDR2 is YYNGEE. The CDR3 runs 15 residues.

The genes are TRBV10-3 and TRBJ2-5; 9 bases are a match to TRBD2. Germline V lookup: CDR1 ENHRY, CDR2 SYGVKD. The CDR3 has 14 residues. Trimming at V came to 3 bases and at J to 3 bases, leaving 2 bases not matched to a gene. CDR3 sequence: CAISDGGGEETQYF. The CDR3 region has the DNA TGTGCCATCAGTGACGGCGGGGGGGAAGAGACCCAGTACTTC.

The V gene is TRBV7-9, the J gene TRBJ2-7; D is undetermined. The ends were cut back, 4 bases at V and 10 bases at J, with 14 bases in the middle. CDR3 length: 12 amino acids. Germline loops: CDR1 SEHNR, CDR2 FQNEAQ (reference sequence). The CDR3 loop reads CASSSPRAPQYF. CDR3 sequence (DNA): TGTGCCAGCAGCTCCCCCCGGGCGCCTCAGTACTTC.

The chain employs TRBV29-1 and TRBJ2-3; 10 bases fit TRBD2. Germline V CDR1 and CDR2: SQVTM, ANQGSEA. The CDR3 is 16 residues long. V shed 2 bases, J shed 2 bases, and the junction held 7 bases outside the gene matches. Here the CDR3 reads CSVESGTSGVTDTQYF. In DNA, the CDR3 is TGCAGCGTTGAATCAGGAACTAGCGGGGTCACAGATACGCAGTATTTT.